These 19 T cell receptor beta chains originate from one sample sequenced in a study of OX40 agonist ivuxolimab in advanced cancers. Repertoires were generated with immunoSEQ multiplex PCR, while TCRdb's copy carries only in-frame clones and drops some. The table shows 35,000 to 45,000 clones, with 80% to 90% occurring only once. The specimen comprised CD4+ or CD8+ T cells sorted from blood, sampled in a trial of the OX40 agonist ivuxolimab. These receptors were obtained from an adult with an advanced solid tumor such as melanoma, head and neck, liver or kidney cancer.

The CDR3 loop is CASSPFPGTSGRAYEQYF. The DNA for the CDR3 is TGTGCCAGCAGTCCATTCCCGGGGACTAGCGGGAGAGCCTACGAGCAGTACTTC. J is TRBJ2-7 and V is TRBV28, with 14 bases aligning to TRBD2. The CDR3 is made up of 18 amino acids. Germline values: CDR1 MDHEN, CDR2 SYDVKM. V was clipped by 5 bases and J by 2 bases; unmatched bases: 11.

This chain links TRBV5-1 with TRBJ1-1, with 7 bases identical to TRBD1. The CDR3 length is 14 residues. V lost 4 bases and J lost 3; bases outside the gene matches: 6. The germline gives CDR1 SGHRS, CDR2 YFSETQ. For the CDR3, the DNA is TGCGCCAGCAGCCTCGTTACAGGGGACACTGAAGCTTTCTTT. This translates into CASSLVTGDTEAFF. Variable domain in full (rest from reference TRBV5-1 and TRBJ1-1): KAGVTQTPRYLIKTRGQQVTLSCSPISGHRSVSWYQQTPGQGLQFLFEYFSETQRNKGNFPGRFSGRQFSNSRSEMNVSTLELGDSALYLCASSLVTGDTEAFFGQGTRLTVV.

V and J are TRBV6-1 and TRBJ1-5; D remains unclear. The CDR3 extends over 15 amino acids. In germline, CDR1 is MNHNS, CDR2 SASEGT. The germline V and J ends were trimmed by 0 bases and 0 bases, with 6 bases remaining between them. For the CDR3, the DNA is TGTGCCAGCAGTGAAGCATGGAGTAGCAATCAGCCCCAGCATTTT. Translation gives CASSEAWSSNQPQHF.

The genes are TRBV30 and TRBJ2-5; no definite D call. Deletions cut 2 bases from V and 5 bases from J, with 3 bases between. This CDR3 has 10 residues. Germline CDR1 reads GTSNPN; CDR2 reads SVGIG (reference sequence). CDR3 nucleotide sequence: TGTGCCTGGAGTCACGAGACCCAGTACTTC. It encodes CAWSHETQYF. Filled out from reference TRBV30 and TRBJ2-5, the complete variable domain reads SQTIHQWPATLVQPVGSPLSLECTVEGTSNPNLYWYRQAAGRGLQLLFYSVGIGQISSEVPQNLSASRPQDRQFILSSKKLLLSDSGFYLCAWSHETQYFGPGTRLLVL.

The rearrangement uses TRBV30 and TRBJ2-7; 7 nucleotides match TRBD1. Per germline, CDR1 GTSNPN and CDR2 SVGIG (reference sequence). After removal of 2 bases from V and 4 bases from J, the junction contained 11 bases not matched to a gene. The CDR3 length is 15 residues. The CDR3 region has the DNA TGTGCCTGGAGTTTAGGGGGCGCCATCATGTACGAGCAGTACTTC. It is translated as CAWSLGGAIMYEQYF.

The chain links TRBV6-6 to TRBJ2-7, with 10 bases that match TRBD1. CDR3 length: 14 residues. The germline V gene has CDR1 MNHNY and CDR2 SVGAGI (reference sequence). J lost 6 bases, V lost 2 bases, and 4 bases had no gene match. The CDR3 sequence is CASSYDRGRSEQYF. CDR3 nucleotide sequence: TGTGCCAGCAGTTACGACAGGGGGCGAAGCGAGCAGTACTTC.

The gene calls are TRBV10-2 and TRBJ1-6; tentative D call: TRBD1 (5 bases). CDR3 length equals 14 residues. The germline CDR1 and CDR2 sequences are WSHSY and SAAADI. V was shortened by 3 bases and J by 9 bases, with 12 bases between the two germline ends. The CDR3 bases are TGCGCCAGCAGTGAAGGGGCTGGGTTTTCACCCCTCCACTTT. Protein: CASSEGAGFSPLHF.

CDR3 region: CASSQDRSAGGGDTQYF. The CDR3 DNA is TGCGCCAGCAGCCAAGATCGATCAGCGGGGGGGGGAGATACGCAGTATTTT. The rearrangement joins TRBV4-3 to TRBJ2-3, with TRBD2 matching over 10 bases. The V and J ends lost 0 bases and 5 bases, in that order; junction bases with no gene match: 8. The germline V gene has CDR1 LGHNA and CDR2 YSLEER. This CDR3 is 17 amino acids long.

The chain has TRBV2 and TRBJ2-3, with 9 positions matching TRBD1. The CDR3 spans 15 residues. The germline gives CDR1 SNHLY, CDR2 FYNNEI. V shed 4 bases and J 1 base; nucleotides not matched to a gene: 3. The CDR3 DNA reads TGTGCCAGCAGTGGGGGACAGGGTGGCACAGATACGCAGTATTTT. Its translation is CASSGGQGGTDTQYF.

This chain links TRBV7-9 with TRBJ1-1; D not certain. This CDR3 is 12 amino acids long. Trimming removed 5 bases at V and 11 bases at J, with 15 bases between. Germline CDR1 SEHNR, CDR2 FQNEAQ (reference sequence). The CDR3 reads CASSTGGAEAFF. The DNA of the CDR3 is TGTGCCAGCAGCACCGGCGGCGCCGAGGCTTTCTTT.

The chain has TRBV5-4 and TRBJ2-3, with D possibly being TRBD2 (6 bases). The CDR3 length is 15 residues. Germline loops: CDR1 SGHNT, CDR2 YYREEE (reference sequence). V was pared by 4 bases and J by 5 bases, with 17 bases between. In DNA form, the CDR3 reads TGTGCCAGCAGCAAGCGGGTAGAGGGTCAAGATACGCAGTATTTT. Its translation: CASSKRVEGQDTQYF.

The chain couples TRBV15 to TRBJ1-1; 8 nucleotides align to TRBD1. This CDR3 region has 15 residues. Losses at the gene ends were 0 bases for V and 5 bases for J; bases not matched to a gene: 5. Germline V lookup: CDR1 LNHNV, CDR2 YYDKDF (reference sequence). CDR3 nucleotides: TGTGCCACCAGCAGAGAAGCCTGGACAGGGACTGAAGCTTTCTTT. It translates to CATSREAWTGTEAFF.

This chain uses TRBV7-2 with TRBJ1-4; D gene ambiguous. Germline V gene lookup returns CDR1 SGHTA and CDR2 FQGNSA. This CDR3 is 14 amino acids long. The germline V and J ends were trimmed by 5 bases and 3 bases, with 10 bases remaining between them. The CDR3 reads CASSMGTANEKLFF. The CDR3 DNA reads as TGTGCCAGCAGCATGGGAACAGCTAATGAAAAACTGTTTTTT.

CDR3 DNA: TGCGCCAGCAGCTTGAGGCTAGCGGGACGCAATGAGCAGTTCTTC. Translation: CASSLRLAGRNEQFF. V is TRBV5-1 and J is TRBJ2-1; 9 bases are shared with TRBD2. Unmatched junction bases numbered 5, after V lost 1 base and J lost 6 bases. The CDR3 has 15 amino acids. Per the germline V gene, CDR1 is SGHRS and CDR2 is YFSETQ.

The rearrangement uses TRBV28 and TRBJ1-4; D gene ambiguous. This CDR3 has 17 residues. Germline V gene sequence: CDR1 MDHEN, CDR2 SYDVKM. The V gene lost 4 bases and the J gene lost 8 bases, with 23 bases spanning the gap. CDR3 loop: CASSSPRGEPGREKLFF. CDR3 DNA sequence: TGTGCCAGCAGTTCCCCCCGTGGGGAGCCTGGACGGGAAAAACTGTTTTTT.

The chain carries TRBV5-1 and TRBJ2-3; no definite D call. CDR3 length: 14 residues. With 0 bases removed from V and 2 bases from J, the gap between germline ends came to 7 bases. The germline gives CDR1 SGHRS, CDR2 YFSETQ. CDR3: CASSLAALTDTQYF. As DNA, the CDR3 is TGCGCCAGCAGCTTGGCCGCACTCACAGATACGCAGTATTTT. The full variable domain, with the rest looked up from reference TRBV5-1 and TRBJ2-3, is KAGVTQTPRYLIKTRGQQVTLSCSPISGHRSVSWYQQTPGQGLQFLFEYFSETQRNKGNFPGRFSGRQFSNSRSEMNVSTLELGDSALYLCASSLAALTDTQYFGPGTRLTVL.

The J gene is TRBJ2-7, the V gene TRBV4-1; 14 nucleotides align to TRBD2. Germline V gene sequence: CDR1 MGHRA, CDR2 YSYEKL. This CDR3 contains 18 residues. The J segment lost 0 bases and the V segment lost 4 bases, leaving 8 bases of the junction unmatched. The CDR3 spells CASSLRQGTSGSSYEQYF. DNA for the CDR3: TGCGCCAGCAGCCTACGACAGGGGACTAGCGGGAGCTCCTACGAGCAGTACTTC.

This chain connects TRBV15 to TRBJ2-3; perhaps TRBD1 as D (6 bases). Germline values: CDR1 LNHNV, CDR2 YYDKDF (reference sequence). Trimming cost V 2 bases and J 0 bases, with 12 bases left between them. The length of the CDR3 is 16 residues. The CDR3 DNA reads as TGTGCCACCAGCAGAACAAGGGGGATTAGCACAGATACGCAGTATTTT. It specifies CATSRTRGISTDTQYF.

V gene TRBV6-6 combines with J gene TRBJ1-2; D might be TRBD1 (5 bases). The V gene's germline CDR1 is MNHNY and CDR2 SVGAGI (reference sequence). V was trimmed by 5 bases and J by 0 bases, leaving 10 bases between them. This CDR3 comprises 14 residues. CDR3 DNA sequence: TGTGCCAGCAGTGGGACGGATTCTAACTATGGCTACACCTTC. This sequence encodes CASSGTDSNYGYTF.